The count of the clone carrying this T cell receptor beta chain is one. Its antigen is not identified. Researchers ran the PCR with 60 Vbeta and 13 Jbeta primers. Produced via immunoSEQ multiplex PCR; TCRdb's table is partial and in-frame only. The repertoire holds about 94,000 clones, 75% to 80% seen once, with around 3.5% in the top ten. The entry originates in a study of cytomegalovirus exposure and HLA in healthy donors. Study results and caveats: Prior analysis indicated that the majority of TCR beta V segments exhibited productivity approximately 87% or approximately 30% of the time. Accurate prediction of HLA-A and HLA-B alleles (for most subjects) was reportedly achieved from TCR beta sequences. A later analysis found common viral pathogens apparently linked to several of the most significant clusters.

The CDR3 spans 14 residues. Germline CDR1 and CDR2: GTSNPN and SVGIG (reference sequence). V lost 2 bases, J lost 0 bases, and 7 bases lay in between. The chain is built from TRBV30 and TRBJ2-2; D not certain. Sample: PBMCs. This TCR was recovered from a man aged 25 to 45 in good health and CMV-seronegative. The CDR3 DNA follows: TGTGCCTGGAGTACAACCGCGAACACCGGGGAGCTGTTTTTT. Amino acids: CAWSTTANTGELFF.